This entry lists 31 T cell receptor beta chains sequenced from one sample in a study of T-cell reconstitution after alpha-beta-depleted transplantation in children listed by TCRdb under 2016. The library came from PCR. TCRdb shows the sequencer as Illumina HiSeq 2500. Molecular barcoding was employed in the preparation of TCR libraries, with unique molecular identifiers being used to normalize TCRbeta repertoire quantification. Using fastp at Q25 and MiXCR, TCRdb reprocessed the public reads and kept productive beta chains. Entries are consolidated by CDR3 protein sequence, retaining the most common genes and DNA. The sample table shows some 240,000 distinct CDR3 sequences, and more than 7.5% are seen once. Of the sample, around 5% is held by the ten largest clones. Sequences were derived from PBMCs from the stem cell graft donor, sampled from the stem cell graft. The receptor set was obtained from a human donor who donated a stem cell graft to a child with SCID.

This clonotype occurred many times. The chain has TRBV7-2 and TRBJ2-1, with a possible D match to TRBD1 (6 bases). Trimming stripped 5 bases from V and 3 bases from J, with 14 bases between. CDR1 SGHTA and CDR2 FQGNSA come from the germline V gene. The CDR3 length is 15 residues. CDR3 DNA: TGTGCCAGCAGCGCTCCTGGGGGCGGCTACAATGAGCAGTTCTTC. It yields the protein CASSAPGGGYNEQFF.

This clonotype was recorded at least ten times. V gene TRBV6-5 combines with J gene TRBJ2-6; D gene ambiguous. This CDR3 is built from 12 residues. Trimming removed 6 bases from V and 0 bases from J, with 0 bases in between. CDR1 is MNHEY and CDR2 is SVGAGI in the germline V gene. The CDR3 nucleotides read TGTGCCAGCAGCTCTGGGGCCAACGTCCTGACTTTC. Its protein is CASSSGANVLTF.

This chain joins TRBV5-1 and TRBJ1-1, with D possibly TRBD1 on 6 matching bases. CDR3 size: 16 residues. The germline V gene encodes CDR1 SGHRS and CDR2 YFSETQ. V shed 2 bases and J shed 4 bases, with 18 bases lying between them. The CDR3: CASSFSGGRYVTEAFF. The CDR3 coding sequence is TGCGCCAGCAGCTTTAGCGGGGGGCGGTATGTCACTGAAGCTTTCTTT.

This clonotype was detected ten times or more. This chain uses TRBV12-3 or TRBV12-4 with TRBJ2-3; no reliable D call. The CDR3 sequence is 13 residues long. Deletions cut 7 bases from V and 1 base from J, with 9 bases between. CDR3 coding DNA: TGTGCCAGCAATCATGGCGGCACAGATACGCAGTATTTT. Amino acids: CASNHGGTDTQYF.

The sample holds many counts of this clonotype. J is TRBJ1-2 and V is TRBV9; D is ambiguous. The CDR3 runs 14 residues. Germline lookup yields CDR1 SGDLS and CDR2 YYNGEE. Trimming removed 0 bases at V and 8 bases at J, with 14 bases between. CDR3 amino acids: CASSVGPEWTGYTF. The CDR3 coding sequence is TGTGCCAGCAGCGTAGGGCCCGAGTGGACCGGCTACACCTTC.

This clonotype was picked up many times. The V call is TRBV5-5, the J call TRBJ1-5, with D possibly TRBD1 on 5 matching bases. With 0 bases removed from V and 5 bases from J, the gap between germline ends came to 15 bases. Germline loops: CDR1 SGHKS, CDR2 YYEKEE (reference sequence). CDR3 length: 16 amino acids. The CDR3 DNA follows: TGTGCCAGCAGCTTGGGAGTGGGACTGGGGCATCAGCCCCAGCATTTT. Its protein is CASSLGVGLGHQPQHF.

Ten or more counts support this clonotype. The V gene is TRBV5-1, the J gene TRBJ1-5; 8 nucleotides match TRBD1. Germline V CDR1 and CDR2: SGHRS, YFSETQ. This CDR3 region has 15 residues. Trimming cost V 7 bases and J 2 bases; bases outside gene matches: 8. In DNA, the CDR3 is TGCGCCAGCTCCCCGCAGGGGGCTGGCAATCAGCCCCAGCATTTT. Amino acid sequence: CASSPQGAGNQPQHF.

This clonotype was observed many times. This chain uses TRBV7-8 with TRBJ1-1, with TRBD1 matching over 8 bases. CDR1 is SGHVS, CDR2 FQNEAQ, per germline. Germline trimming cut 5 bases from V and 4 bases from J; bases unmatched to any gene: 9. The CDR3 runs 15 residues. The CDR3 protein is CASSRPDRGGTEAFF. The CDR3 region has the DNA TGTGCCAGCAGCAGACCTGACAGGGGTGGCACTGAAGCTTTCTTT.

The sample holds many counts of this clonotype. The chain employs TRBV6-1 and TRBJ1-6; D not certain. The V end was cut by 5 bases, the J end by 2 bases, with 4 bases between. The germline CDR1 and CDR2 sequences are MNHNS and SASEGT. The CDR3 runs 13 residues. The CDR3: CASSRTYNSPLHF. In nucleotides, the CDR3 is TGTGCCAGCAGTAGGACCTATAATTCACCCCTCCACTTT.

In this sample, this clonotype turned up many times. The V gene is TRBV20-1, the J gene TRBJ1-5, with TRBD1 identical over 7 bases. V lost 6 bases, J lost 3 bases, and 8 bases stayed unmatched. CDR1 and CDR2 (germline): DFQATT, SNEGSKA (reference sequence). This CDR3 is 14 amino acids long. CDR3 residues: CSARTGTDNQPQHF. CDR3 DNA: TGCAGTGCCCGAACCGGGACAGACAATCAGCCCCAGCATTTT.

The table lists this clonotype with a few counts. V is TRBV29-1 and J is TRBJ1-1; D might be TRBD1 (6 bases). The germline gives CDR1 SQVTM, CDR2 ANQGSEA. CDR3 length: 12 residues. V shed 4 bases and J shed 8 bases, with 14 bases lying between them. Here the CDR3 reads CSVGLGGEEAFF. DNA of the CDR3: TGCAGCGTTGGCCTGGGGGGCGAGGAAGCTTTCTTT.

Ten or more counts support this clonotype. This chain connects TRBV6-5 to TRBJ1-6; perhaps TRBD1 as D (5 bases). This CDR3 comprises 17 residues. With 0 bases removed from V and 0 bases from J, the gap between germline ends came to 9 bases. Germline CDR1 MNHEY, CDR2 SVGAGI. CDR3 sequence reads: CASSYSQGSSYNSPLHF. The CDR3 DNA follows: TGTGCCAGCAGTTACTCTCAGGGTAGCTCCTATAATTCACCCCTCCACTTT.

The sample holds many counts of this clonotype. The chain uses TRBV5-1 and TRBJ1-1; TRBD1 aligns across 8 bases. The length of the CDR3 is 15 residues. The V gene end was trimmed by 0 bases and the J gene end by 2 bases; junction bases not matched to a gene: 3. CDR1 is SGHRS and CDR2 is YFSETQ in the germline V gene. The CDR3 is CASSLVSGGNTEAFF. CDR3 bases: TGCGCCAGCAGCTTGGTCTCAGGGGGCAACACTGAAGCTTTCTTT. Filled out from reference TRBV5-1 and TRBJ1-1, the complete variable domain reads KAGVTQTPRYLIKTRGQQVTLSCSPISGHRSVSWYQQTPGQGLQFLFEYFSETQRNKGNFPGRFSGRQFSNSRSEMNVSTLELGDSALYLCASSLVSGGNTEAFFGQGTRLTVV.

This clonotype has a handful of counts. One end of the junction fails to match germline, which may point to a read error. CDR3 nucleotides: TGTGCCACCAGCCGTAGCGGGGGGGCCCATAATGAGCAGTTCTTC. This translates into CATSRSGGAHNEQFF. The chain joins TRBV3-1 to TRBJ2-1, with 11 bases matching TRBD2. This CDR3 has 15 residues. CDR1 LGHDT and CDR2 YNNKEL come from the germline V gene (reference sequence).

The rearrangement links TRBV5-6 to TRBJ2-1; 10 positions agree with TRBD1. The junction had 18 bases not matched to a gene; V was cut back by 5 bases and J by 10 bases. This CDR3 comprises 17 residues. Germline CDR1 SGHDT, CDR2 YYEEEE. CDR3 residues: CASSRDRGAGACNEQFF. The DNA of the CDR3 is TGTGCCAGCAGTCGGGACAGGGGCGCCGGCGCCTGCAACGAGCAGTTCTTC.

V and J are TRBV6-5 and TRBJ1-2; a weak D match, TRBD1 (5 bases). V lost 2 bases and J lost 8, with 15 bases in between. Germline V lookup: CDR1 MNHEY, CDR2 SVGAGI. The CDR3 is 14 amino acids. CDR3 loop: CASSYDSGGVGYTF. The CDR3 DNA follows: TGTGCCAGCAGTTACGACAGTGGTGGCGTAGGCTACACCTTC.

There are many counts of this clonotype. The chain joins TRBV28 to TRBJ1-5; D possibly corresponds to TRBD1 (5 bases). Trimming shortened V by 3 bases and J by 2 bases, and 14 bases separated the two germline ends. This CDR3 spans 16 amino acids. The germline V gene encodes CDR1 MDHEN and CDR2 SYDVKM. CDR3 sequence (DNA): TGTGCCAGCAGTTTGGGGTGGGGCGACGGCAATCAGCCCCAGCATTTT. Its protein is CASSLGWGDGNQPQHF.

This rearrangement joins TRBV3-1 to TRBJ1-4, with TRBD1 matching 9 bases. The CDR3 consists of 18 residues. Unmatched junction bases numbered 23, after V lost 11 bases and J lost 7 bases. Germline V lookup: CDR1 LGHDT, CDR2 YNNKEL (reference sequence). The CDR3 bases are TGTGCCTTCTGTTTAGGGGTTTCGACAGGGGGTTTGGGTGAAAAACTGTTTTTT. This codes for CAFCLGVSTGGLGEKLFF.

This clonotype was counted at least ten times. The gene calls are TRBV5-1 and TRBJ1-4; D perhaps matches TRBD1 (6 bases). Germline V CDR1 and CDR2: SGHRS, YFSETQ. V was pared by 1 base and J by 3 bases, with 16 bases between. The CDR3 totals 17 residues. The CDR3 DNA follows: TGCGCCAGCAGCTTGCTTTTTCAGGGGCGAGCTAATGAAAAACTGTTTTTT. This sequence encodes CASSLLFQGRANEKLFF.

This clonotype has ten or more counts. Written as DNA, the CDR3 is TGCAGCGTTAGACCGGGACAGGGGGACTCACCCCTCCACTTT. Translation: CSVRPGQGDSPLHF. The J gene is TRBJ1-6, the V gene TRBV29-1, with TRBD1 matching over 11 bases. Trimming removed 5 bases from V and 10 bases from J; junction bases left unmatched: 7. The CDR3 is 14 amino acids. Germline V CDR1 and CDR2: SQVTM, ANQGSEA. The whole variable domain, filled in from reference TRBV29-1 and TRBJ1-6, reads SAVISQKPSRDICQRGTSLTIQCQVDSQVTMMFWYRQQPGQSLTLIATANQGSEATYESGFVIDKFPISRPNLTFSTLTVSNMSPEDSSIYLCSVRPGQGDSPLHFGNGTRLTVT.

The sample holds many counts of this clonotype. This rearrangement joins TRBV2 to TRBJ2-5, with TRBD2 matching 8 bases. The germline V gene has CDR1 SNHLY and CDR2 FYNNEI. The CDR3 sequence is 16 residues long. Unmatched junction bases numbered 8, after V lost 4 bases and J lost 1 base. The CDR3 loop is CASSVYSGMIQETQYF. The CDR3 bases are TGTGCCAGCAGTGTATATAGCGGGATGATCCAAGAGACCCAGTACTTC. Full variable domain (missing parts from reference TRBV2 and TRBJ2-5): EPEVTQTPSHQVTQMGQEVILRCVPISNHLYFYWYRQILGQKVEFLVSFYNNEISEKSEIFDDQFSVERPDGSNFTLKIRSTKLEDSAMYFCASSVYSGMIQETQYFGPGTRLLVL.

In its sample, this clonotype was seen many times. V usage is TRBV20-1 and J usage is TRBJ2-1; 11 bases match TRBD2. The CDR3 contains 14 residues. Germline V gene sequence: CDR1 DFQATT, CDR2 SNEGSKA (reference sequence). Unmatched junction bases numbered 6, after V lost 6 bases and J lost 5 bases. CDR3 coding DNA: TGCAGTGCCAGTAGCGGGGGGGCGGACAATGAGCAGTTCTTC. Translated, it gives CSASSGGADNEQFF.

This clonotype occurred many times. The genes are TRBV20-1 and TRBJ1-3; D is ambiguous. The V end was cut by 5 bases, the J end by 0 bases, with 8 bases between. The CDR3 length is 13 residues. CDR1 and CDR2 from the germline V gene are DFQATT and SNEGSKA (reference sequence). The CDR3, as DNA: TGCAGTGCTGAAGAGAGCTCTGGAAACACCATATATTTT. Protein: CSAEESSGNTIYF.

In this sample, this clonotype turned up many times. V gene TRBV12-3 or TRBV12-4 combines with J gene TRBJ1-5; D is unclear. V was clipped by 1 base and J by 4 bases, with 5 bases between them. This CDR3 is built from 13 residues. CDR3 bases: TGTGCCAGCAGTTTAGAAGCTAATCAGCCCCAGCATTTT. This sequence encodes CASSLEANQPQHF.

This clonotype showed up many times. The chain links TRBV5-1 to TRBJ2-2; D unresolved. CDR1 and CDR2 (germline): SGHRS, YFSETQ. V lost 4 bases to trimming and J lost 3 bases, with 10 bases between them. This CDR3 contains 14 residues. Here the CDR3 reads CASSIASDTGELFF. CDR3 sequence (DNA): TGCGCCAGCAGCATAGCTTCGGACACCGGGGAGCTGTTTTTT.

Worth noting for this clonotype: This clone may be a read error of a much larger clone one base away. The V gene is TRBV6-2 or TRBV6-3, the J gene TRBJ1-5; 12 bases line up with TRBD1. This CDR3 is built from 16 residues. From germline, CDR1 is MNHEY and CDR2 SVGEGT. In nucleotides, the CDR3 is TGTACCAGCAGTTATCTGGGACAGGGGGCTAATCAGCCCCAGCATTTT. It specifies CTSSYLGQGANQPQHF.

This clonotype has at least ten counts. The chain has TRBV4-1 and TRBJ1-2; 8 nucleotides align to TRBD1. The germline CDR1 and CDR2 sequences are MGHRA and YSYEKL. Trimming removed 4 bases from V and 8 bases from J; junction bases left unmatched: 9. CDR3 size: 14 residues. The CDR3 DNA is TGCGCCAGCAGCCTAGACTCCGGGACAGGAGGCTACACCTTC. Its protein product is CASSLDSGTGGYTF.

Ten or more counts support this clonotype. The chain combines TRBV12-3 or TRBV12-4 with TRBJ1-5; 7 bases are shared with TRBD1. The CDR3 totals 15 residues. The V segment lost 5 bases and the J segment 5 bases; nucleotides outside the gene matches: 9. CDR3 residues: CASSLRQGPYQPQHF. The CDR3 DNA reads TGTGCCAGCAGTCTCCGACAGGGTCCGTATCAGCCCCAGCATTTT.

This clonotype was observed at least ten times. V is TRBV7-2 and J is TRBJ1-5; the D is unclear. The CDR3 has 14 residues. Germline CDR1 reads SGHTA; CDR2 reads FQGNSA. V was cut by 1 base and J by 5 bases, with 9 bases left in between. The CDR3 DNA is TGTGCCAGCAGCTTAGGAGGGCAGCATCAGCCCCAGCATTTT. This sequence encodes CASSLGGQHQPQHF.

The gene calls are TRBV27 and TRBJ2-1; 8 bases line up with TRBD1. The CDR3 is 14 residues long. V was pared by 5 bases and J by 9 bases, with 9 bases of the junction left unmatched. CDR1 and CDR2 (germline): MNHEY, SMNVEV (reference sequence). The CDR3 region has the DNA TGTGCCAGCAGTCCTGGACAGGGTGAGGGTGAGCAGTTCTTC. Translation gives CASSPGQGEGEQFF.

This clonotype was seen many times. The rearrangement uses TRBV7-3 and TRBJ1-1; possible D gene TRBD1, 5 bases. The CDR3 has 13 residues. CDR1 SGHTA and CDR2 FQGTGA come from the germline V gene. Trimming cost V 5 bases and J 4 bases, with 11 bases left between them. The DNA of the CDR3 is TGTGCCAGCAGCCTTCAGGGAGTCACTGAAGCTTTCTTT. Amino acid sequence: CASSLQGVTEAFF. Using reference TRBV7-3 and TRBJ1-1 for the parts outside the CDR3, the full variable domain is GAGVSQTPSNKVTEKGKYVELRCDPISGHTALYWYRQSLGQGPEFLIYFQGTGAADDSGLPNDRFFAVRPEGSVSTLKIQRTERGDSAVYLCASSLQGVTEAFFGQGTRLTVV.